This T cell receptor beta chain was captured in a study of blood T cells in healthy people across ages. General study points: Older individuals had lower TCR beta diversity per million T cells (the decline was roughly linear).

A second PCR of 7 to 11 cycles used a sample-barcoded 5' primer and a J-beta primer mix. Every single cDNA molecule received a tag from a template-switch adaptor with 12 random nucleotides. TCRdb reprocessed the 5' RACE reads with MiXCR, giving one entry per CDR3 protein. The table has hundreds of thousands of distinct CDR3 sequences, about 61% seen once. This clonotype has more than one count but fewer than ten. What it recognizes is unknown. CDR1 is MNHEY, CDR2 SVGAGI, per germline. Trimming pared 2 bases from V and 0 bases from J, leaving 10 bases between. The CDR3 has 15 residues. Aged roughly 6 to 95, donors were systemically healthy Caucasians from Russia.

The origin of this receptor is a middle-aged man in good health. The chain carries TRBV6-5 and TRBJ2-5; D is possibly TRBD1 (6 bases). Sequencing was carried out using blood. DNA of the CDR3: TGTGCCAGCAGTTACACCGGACAGTACCAAGAGACCCAGTACTTC. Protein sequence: CASSYTGQYQETQYF.